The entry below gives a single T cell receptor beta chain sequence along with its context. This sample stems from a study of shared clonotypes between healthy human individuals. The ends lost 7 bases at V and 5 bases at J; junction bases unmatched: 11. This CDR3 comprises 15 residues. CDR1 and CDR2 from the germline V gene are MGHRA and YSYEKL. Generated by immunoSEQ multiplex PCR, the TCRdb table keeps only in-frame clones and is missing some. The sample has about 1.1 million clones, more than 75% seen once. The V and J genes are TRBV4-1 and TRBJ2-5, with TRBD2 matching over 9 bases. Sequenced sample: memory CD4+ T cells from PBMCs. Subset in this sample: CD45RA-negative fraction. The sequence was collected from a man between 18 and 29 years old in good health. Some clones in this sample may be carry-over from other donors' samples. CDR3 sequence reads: CASNAGGSSGETQYF. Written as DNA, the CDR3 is TGCGCCAGCAACGCGGGGGGGAGTAGCGGGGAGACCCAGTACTTC.